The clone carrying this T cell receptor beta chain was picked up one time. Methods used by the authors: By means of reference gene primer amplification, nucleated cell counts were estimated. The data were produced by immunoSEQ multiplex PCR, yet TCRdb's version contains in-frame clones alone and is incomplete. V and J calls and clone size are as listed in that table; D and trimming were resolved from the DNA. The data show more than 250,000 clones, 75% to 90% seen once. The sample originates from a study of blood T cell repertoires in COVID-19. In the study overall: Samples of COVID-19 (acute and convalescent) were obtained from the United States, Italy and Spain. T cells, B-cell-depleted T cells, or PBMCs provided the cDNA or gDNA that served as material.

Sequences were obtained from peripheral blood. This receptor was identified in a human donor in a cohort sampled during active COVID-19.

In DNA, the CDR3 is TGCGCCAGCAGCCAGACTCCGGGGGGCCAGCCAGATACGCAGTATTTT. This codes for CASSQTPGGQPDTQYF. The genes are TRBV4-3 and TRBJ2-3; D may be TRBD2 (7 bases). V gave up 3 bases and J gave up 4 bases, with 17 bases separating them. The length of the CDR3 is 16 residues. Germline V gives CDR1 LGHNA, CDR2 YSLEER.